These 23 T cell receptor beta chains share one sample of origin, sequenced in a study of cytomegalovirus exposure and HLA in healthy donors. The protocol was immunoSEQ multiplex PCR, while the TCRdb copy is restricted to in-frame clones and leaves out a portion. Of 100,000 to 120,000 clones in the sample, about 88% are singletons; the top ten hold 4% to 4.5%. Input material: PBMCs. The receptors were gathered from a woman under 30 in good health and CMV-seropositive.

This clone was seen a few times. The CDR3 bases are TGTGCCAGCAGTCGCGACGGGAACAATGAAAAACTGTTTTTT. It yields the protein CASSRDGNNEKLFF. The J gene is TRBJ1-4, the V gene TRBV6-1; the D is unclear. The CDR3 has 14 residues. Germline-derived CDR1 and CDR2 are MNHNS and SASEGT. V shed 5 bases and J shed 5 bases, with 12 bases lying between them.

The genes are TRBV19 and TRBJ2-1, with D tentatively TRBD1 (6 bases). Trimming cost V 1 base and J 3 bases, with 10 bases left between them. The CDR3 spans 15 residues. CDR1 is LNHDA, CDR2 SQIVND, per germline (reference sequence). CDR3: CASSIAQGHYNEQFF. In DNA form, the CDR3 reads TGTGCCAGTAGTATAGCCCAGGGGCACTACAATGAGCAGTTCTTC.

The genes are TRBV29-1 and TRBJ1-2; a possible D gene is TRBD1 (6 bases). Trimming removed 1 base from V and 5 bases from J, with 11 bases in between. CDR1 and CDR2 from the germline V gene are SQVTM and ANQGSEA. The CDR3 contains 13 residues. CDR3 sequence reads: CSVEGQVGYGYTF. Written as DNA, the CDR3 is TGCAGCGTTGAAGGACAGGTCGGGTATGGCTACACCTTC.

This clone was recorded a few times. This chain uses TRBV27 with TRBJ2-5; a possible D gene is TRBD1 (5 bases). CDR1 and CDR2 from the germline V gene are MNHEY and SMNVEV (reference sequence). Trimming shortened V by 6 bases and J by 0 bases, and 8 bases separated the two germline ends. The CDR3 runs to 13 residues. The CDR3 region has the DNA TGTGCCAGCAGGCCGGACAACCAAGAGACCCAGTACTTC. Protein sequence: CASRPDNQETQYF.

CDR3 sequence reads: CASSLEIVYNEQFF. For the CDR3, the DNA is TGCGCCAGCAGCTTGGAAATAGTCTACAATGAGCAGTTCTTC. V usage is TRBV5-1 and J usage is TRBJ2-1; D gene unclear. The germline V and J ends were trimmed by 0 bases and 3 bases, with 7 bases remaining between them. The CDR3 extends over 14 amino acids. CDR1 and CDR2 (germline): SGHRS, YFSETQ.

The chain is built from TRBV29-1 and TRBJ2-7; possibly TRBD2 for D (5 bases). V lost 6 bases and J lost 5, with 20 bases in between. The germline gives CDR1 SQVTM, CDR2 ANQGSEA. The CDR3 has 14 residues. CDR3 bases: TGCAGCGTGAGCGGACGGCTACGAGGGAACGAGCAGTACTTC. It yields the protein CSVSGRLRGNEQYF.

The V gene is TRBV29-1, the J gene TRBJ2-5; TRBD1 aligns across 9 bases. Unmatched junction bases numbered 7, after V lost 7 bases and J lost 4 bases. The CDR3 covers 13 residues. Germline loops: CDR1 SQVTM, CDR2 ANQGSEA. The CDR3 here is CSGSQGARETQYF. For the CDR3, the DNA is TGCAGCGGTTCACAGGGGGCCCGAGAGACCCAGTACTTC.

This rearrangement joins TRBV5-1 to TRBJ2-3; 9 nucleotides line up with TRBD2. Germline CDR1 SGHRS, CDR2 YFSETQ. The V segment lost 5 bases and the J segment 6 bases; nucleotides outside the gene matches: 4. The CDR3 runs 13 residues. CDR3 sequence: CASSGGGVDTQYF. In DNA, the CDR3 is TGCGCCAGCAGTGGCGGGGGGGTTGATACGCAGTATTTT. Filled out from reference TRBV5-1 and TRBJ2-3, the complete variable domain reads KAGVTQTPRYLIKTRGQQVTLSCSPISGHRSVSWYQQTPGQGLQFLFEYFSETQRNKGNFPGRFSGRQFSNSRSEMNVSTLELGDSALYLCASSGGGVDTQYFGPGTRLTVL.

The rearrangement uses TRBV30 and TRBJ2-7, with 14 bases lining up with TRBD2. V lost 1 base to trimming and J lost 2 bases; unmatched junction nucleotides: 4. From germline, CDR1 is GTSNPN and CDR2 SVGIG (reference sequence). This CDR3 comprises 16 residues. The CDR3 spells CAWSGKTSGRAYEQYF. The CDR3 DNA is TGTGCCTGGAGTGGTAAGACTAGCGGGAGGGCCTACGAGCAGTACTTC.

V is TRBV5-4 and J is TRBJ2-3; TRBD1 aligns across 9 bases. In germline, CDR1 is SGHNT, CDR2 YYREEE (reference sequence). CDR3 length: 15 amino acids. V was clipped by 5 bases and J by 0 bases; unmatched bases: 4. The CDR3 DNA sequence: TGTGCCAGCAGAACGGACAGGGGAAGCACAGATACGCAGTATTTT. This gives the protein CASRTDRGSTDTQYF.

V usage is TRBV28 and J usage is TRBJ2-3; 13 bases are a match to TRBD2. The CDR3 totals 16 residues. Trimming at V came to 10 bases and at J to 3 bases, leaving 10 bases not matched to a gene. Germline V gene sequence: CDR1 MDHEN, CDR2 SYDVKM. The CDR3 DNA reads as TGTGCCACGGGACTAGCGGGAAGTTCTGAAACAGATACGCAGTATTTT. It yields the protein CATGLAGSSETDTQYF.

This clone appeared a few times. The rearrangement joins TRBV30 to TRBJ2-7; no reliable D call. Trimming stripped 3 bases from V and 5 bases from J, with 5 bases between. Germline CDR1 GTSNPN, CDR2 SVGIG (reference sequence). This CDR3 has 10 residues. The CDR3 DNA reads as TGTGCCTGGAGAATCGACGAGCAGTACTTC. It encodes CAWRIDEQYF.

The chain is built from TRBV12-5 and TRBJ1-5, with 10 bases aligning to TRBD1. This CDR3 region has 15 residues. J lost 4 bases, V lost 4 bases, and 4 bases had no gene match. Germline lookup yields CDR1 LGHNT and CDR2 FRNRAP. The CDR3 is CASGSWTGGNQPQHF. CDR3 nucleotide sequence: TGTGCTAGTGGTTCATGGACAGGGGGTAATCAGCCCCAGCATTTT.

This chain connects TRBV5-1 to TRBJ2-3; 11 nucleotides align to TRBD2. The V gene's germline CDR1 is SGHRS and CDR2 YFSETQ. V shed 4 bases and J 1 base; nucleotides not matched to a gene: 8. The length of the CDR3 is 17 residues. The DNA for the CDR3 is TGCGCCAGCAGCGAGGTAGCGGGAGGGGTGGGCACAGATACGCAGTATTTT. It specifies CASSEVAGGVGTDTQYF.

This clone was detected once. This chain links TRBV6-5 with TRBJ1-2; possibly TRBD1 for D (5 bases). V lost 2 bases, J lost 2 bases, and 15 bases lay in between. Germline V gene sequence: CDR1 MNHEY, CDR2 SVGAGI. This CDR3 is built from 16 residues. The CDR3 DNA follows: TGTGCCAGCAGTTACAACGGAGGGGACCCAAACTATGGCTACACCTTC. Residues: CASSYNGGDPNYGYTF.

CDR3 residues: CASSGTGGLQPQHF. The DNA of the CDR3 is TGTGCCAGTAGCGGGACAGGGGGCTTGCAGCCCCAGCATTTT. J is TRBJ1-5 and V is TRBV19; 12 nucleotides match TRBD1. Germline CDR1 and CDR2: LNHDA and SQIVND (reference sequence). CDR3 size: 14 residues. Losses at the gene ends were 6 bases for V and 7 bases for J; bases not matched to a gene: 4.

This rearrangement joins TRBV27 to TRBJ2-5; D is perhaps TRBD1 (6 bases). CDR3 size: 13 residues. Germline CDR1 reads MNHEY; CDR2 reads SMNVEV (reference sequence). V shed 6 bases and J shed 4 bases, with 12 bases lying between them. Here the CDR3 reads CASRNRVSETQYF. CDR3 sequence (DNA): TGTGCCAGCAGGAACAGGGTGTCAGAGACCCAGTACTTC.

This clone was counted a few times. J is TRBJ1-2 and V is TRBV7-2, with 8 bases matching TRBD1. CDR1 and CDR2 from the germline V gene are SGHTA and FQGNSA. The junction had 5 bases not matched to a gene; V was cut back by 4 bases and J by 7 bases. The CDR3 spans 13 residues. CDR3 DNA: TGTGCCAGCAGCTCCGGACAGGGCGGTGGCTACACCTTC. This encodes CASSSGQGGGYTF.

To note about this clone: Other DNA variants within this sample encode the same CDR3. The rearrangement joins TRBV27 to TRBJ1-2; 7 bases agree with TRBD1. This CDR3 spans 16 amino acids. Germline trimming cut 5 bases from V and 4 bases from J; bases unmatched to any gene: 13. The germline gives CDR1 MNHEY, CDR2 SMNVEV (reference sequence). The chain's CDR3 is CASSPVFAGTVYGYTF. The DNA of the CDR3 is TGTGCCAGCAGTCCTGTCTTCGCCGGGACAGTCTATGGCTACACCTTC.

This chain uses TRBV19 with TRBJ2-1, with 9 positions matching TRBD2. The ends lost 6 bases at V and 3 bases at J; junction bases unmatched: 18. Germline CDR1 and CDR2: LNHDA and SQIVND (reference sequence). CDR3 size: 19 residues. Written as DNA, the CDR3 is TGTGCCAGTAGGGGAGACCCTCGACTAGCGGCGGGCGACTACAATGAGCAGTTCTTC. This sequence encodes CASRGDPRLAAGDYNEQFF.

The chain is built from TRBV19 and TRBJ1-4; D gene unclear. Germline V gene data show CDR1 as LNHDA and CDR2 as SQIVND (reference sequence). V was pared by 6 bases and J by 6 bases, with 11 bases between. The CDR3 length is 13 residues. CDR3 nucleotides: TGTGCCAGTAGGAAAACAGACGATGAAAAACTGTTTTTT. Translated: CASRKTDDEKLFF.

The chain couples TRBV19 to TRBJ1-2, with unresolved D. The CDR3 has 12 amino acids. V dropped 9 bases and J dropped 6 bases, with 14 bases sitting between them. Germline V lookup: CDR1 LNHDA, CDR2 SQIVND (reference sequence). CDR3 in amino acids: CASKREIDGYTF. The CDR3, as DNA: TGTGCCAGCAAGAGGGAAATCGATGGCTACACCTTC.

This clone was counted once. The chain employs TRBV6-5 and TRBJ2-2; no clear D gene. CDR3 size: 13 residues. Germline loops: CDR1 MNHEY, CDR2 SVGAGI. With 0 bases removed from V and 5 bases from J, the gap between germline ends came to 4 bases. The CDR3: CASSYSQTGELFF. DNA for the CDR3: TGTGCCAGCAGTTACTCCCAGACCGGGGAGCTGTTTTTT.